This TCR beta chain was sequenced during a study of CD8+ T cells in alopecia areata. Across the study: Each of the treated patients was given oral tofacitinib, 5 to 10 mg twice daily, for moderate-to-severe alopecia areata. The tofacitinib course ran for 6 to 18 months and was followed by 6 months off drug.

This clone came up many times. Its antigen is as yet unknown. V lost 1 base, J lost 6 bases, and 4 bases stayed unmatched. This CDR3 is 15 amino acids long. CDR1 and CDR2 (germline): SGHAT, FQNNGV. Study-level findings and limits: Possibly as an HLA-related effect, TCR sharing across patients appeared less clear than in mice. Normal scalp showed lower clonality than lesional scalp, especially alopecia totalis/universalis.

Extracted RNA was reverse transcribed into cDNA, the sequencing template. Profiled with immunoSEQ multiplex PCR; TCRdb holds only in-frame clones, not every one. The sample lists around 160,000 clones; around 50% were seen once. The chain couples TRBV11-2 to TRBJ2-2; 8 bases fit TRBD2. The TCR comes from a human donor with alopecia areata. The sequenced material came from CD4+ T cells sorted from blood. The CDR3 loop is CASSLAGGPAGELFF. DNA for the CDR3: TGTGCCAGCAGCTTAGCGGGAGGGCCCGCCGGGGAGCTGTTTTTT.